This T cell receptor (beta chain) was documented in a study of blood T cell repertoires in COVID-19. Overall study: Acute and convalescent COVID-19 samples came from the United States, Italy and Spain.

In the original workflow: Researchers report that nucleated cell counts were estimated from reference gene primer amplification. TCRdb keeps only in-frame clones here, not all; method: immunoSEQ multiplex PCR. The V and J calls and the clone size are those of that table, but D and trimming were determined from the DNA. The sample shows some 150,000 clones, roughly 86% of them seen only once. The clonotype was recovered from a man in his 70s with acute or convalescent COVID-19. Input material: peripheral blood.

The CDR3 sequence is CASSLNRAYTQYF. DNA for the CDR3: TGTGCCAGCAGTTTAAACAGGGCTTATACGCAGTATTTT. J is TRBJ2-3 and V is TRBV12-3 or TRBV12-4; tentatively, D is TRBD1 (6 bases). The CDR3 has 13 residues. V was trimmed by 2 bases and J by 7 bases, leaving 10 bases between them.